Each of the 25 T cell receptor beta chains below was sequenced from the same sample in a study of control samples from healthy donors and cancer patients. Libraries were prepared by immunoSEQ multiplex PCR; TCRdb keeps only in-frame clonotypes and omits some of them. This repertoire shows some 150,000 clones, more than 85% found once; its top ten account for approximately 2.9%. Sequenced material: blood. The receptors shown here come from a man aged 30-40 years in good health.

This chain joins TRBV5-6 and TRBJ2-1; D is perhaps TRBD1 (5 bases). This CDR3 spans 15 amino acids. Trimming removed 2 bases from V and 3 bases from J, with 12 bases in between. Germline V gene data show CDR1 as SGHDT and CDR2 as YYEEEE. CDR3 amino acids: CASSFDSEFYNEQFF. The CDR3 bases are TGTGCCAGCAGCTTCGACAGCGAGTTCTACAATGAGCAGTTCTTC. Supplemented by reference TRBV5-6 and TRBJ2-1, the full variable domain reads DAGVTQSPTHLIKTRGQQVTLRCSPKSGHDTVSWYQQALGQGPQFIFQYYEEEERQRGNFPDRFSGHQFPNYSSELNVNALLLGDSALYLCASSFDSEFYNEQFFGPGTRLTVL.

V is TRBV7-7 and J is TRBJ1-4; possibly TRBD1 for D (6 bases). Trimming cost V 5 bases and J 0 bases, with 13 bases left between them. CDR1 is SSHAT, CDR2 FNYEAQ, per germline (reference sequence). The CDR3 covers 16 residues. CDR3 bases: TGTGCCAGCAGCAGGGGGGTGACGGCAACTAATGAAAAACTGTTTTTT. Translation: CASSRGVTATNEKLFF.

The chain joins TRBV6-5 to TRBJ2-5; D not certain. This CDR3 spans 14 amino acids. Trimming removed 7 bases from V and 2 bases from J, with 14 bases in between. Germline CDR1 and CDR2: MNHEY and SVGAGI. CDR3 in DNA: TGTGCCAGCATGATGGGGTTCCGGCAAGAGACCCAGTACTTC. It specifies CASMMGFRQETQYF.

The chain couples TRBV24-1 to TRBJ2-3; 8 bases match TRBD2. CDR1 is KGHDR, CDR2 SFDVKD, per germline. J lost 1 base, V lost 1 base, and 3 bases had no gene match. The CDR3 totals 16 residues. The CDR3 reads CATSDLPRGGTDTQYF. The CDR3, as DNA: TGTGCCACCAGTGATTTACCGCGGGGGGGCACAGATACGCAGTATTTT.

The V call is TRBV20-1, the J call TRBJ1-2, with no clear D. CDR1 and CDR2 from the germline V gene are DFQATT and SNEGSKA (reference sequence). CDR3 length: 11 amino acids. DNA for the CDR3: TGCGTTTTGGAGGGTGACTATGGCTACACCTTC. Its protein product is CVLEGDYGYTF.

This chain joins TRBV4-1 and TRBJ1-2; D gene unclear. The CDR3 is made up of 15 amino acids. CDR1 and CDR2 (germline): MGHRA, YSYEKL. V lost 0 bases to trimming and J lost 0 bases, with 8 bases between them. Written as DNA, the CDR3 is TGCGCCAGCAGCCAAGATACACCTACTAACTATGGCTACACCTTC. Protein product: CASSQDTPTNYGYTF.

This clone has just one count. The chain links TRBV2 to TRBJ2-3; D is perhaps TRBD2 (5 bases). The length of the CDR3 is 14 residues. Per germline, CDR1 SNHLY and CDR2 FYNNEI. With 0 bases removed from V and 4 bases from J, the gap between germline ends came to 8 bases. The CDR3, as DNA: TGTGCCAGCAGTGAAGCGAGGGTCCCAGATACGCAGTATTTT. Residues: CASSEARVPDTQYF.

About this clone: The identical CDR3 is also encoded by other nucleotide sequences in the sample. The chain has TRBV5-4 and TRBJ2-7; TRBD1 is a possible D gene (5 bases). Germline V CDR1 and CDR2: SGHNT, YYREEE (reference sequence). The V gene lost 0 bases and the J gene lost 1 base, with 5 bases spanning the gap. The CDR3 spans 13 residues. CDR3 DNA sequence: TGTGCCAGCAGCTTGGACAGGTCCTACGAGCAGTACTTC. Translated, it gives CASSLDRSYEQYF.

CDR3 sequence (DNA): TGTGCCAGCTCGAGGGGGGTAGATACGCAGTATTTT. Translating it yields CASSRGVDTQYF. The chain has TRBV11-2 and TRBJ2-3, with D possibly called TRBD1 or TRBD2 (6 bases each). CDR1 and CDR2 from the germline V gene are SGHAT and FQNNGV. The CDR3 consists of 12 residues. V was trimmed by 8 bases and J by 5 bases, leaving 11 bases between them.

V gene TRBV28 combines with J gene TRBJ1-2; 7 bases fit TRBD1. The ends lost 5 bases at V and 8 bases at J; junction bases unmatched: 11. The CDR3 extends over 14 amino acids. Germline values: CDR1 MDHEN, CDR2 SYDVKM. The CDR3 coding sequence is TGTGCCAGCAGTACCCATGACAGGGCAGGAGGCTACACCTTC. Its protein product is CASSTHDRAGGYTF.

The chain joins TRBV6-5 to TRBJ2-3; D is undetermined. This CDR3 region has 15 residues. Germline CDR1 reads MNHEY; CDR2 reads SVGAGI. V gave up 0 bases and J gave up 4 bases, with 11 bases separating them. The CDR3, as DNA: TGTGCCAGCAGTTACTCCCCGGGCCGTCCAGATACGCAGTATTTT. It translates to CASSYSPGRPDTQYF.

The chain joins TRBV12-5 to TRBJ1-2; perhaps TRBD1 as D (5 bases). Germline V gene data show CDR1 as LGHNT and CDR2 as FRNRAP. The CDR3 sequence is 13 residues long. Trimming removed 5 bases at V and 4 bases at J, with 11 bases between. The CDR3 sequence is CASGDYRSYGYTF. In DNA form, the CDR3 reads TGTGCTAGTGGTGACTACAGGTCCTATGGCTACACCTTC. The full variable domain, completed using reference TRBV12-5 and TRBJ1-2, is DARVTQTPRHKVTEMGQEVTMRCQPILGHNTVFWYRQTMMQGLELLAYFRNRAPLDDSGMPKDRFSAEMPDATLATLKIQPSEPRDSAVYFCASGDYRSYGYTFGSGTRLTVV.

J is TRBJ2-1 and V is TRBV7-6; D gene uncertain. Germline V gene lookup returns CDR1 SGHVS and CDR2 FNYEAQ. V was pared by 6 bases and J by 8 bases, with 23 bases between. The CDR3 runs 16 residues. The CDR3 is CASSFTPPVTWDEQFF. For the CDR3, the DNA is TGTGCCAGCAGTTTTACACCACCGGTTACATGGGATGAGCAGTTCTTC.

CDR3 sequence: CASSEAVRGGADTQYF. The CDR3 DNA reads as TGTGCCAGCAGTGAAGCGGTCAGGGGAGGTGCAGATACGCAGTATTTT. The chain employs TRBV6-1 and TRBJ2-3; the D call may be TRBD1 or TRBD2 (6 bases each). The CDR3 is 16 amino acids. The V end was cut by 0 bases, the J end by 4 bases, with 14 bases between. The germline V gene encodes CDR1 MNHNS and CDR2 SASEGT.

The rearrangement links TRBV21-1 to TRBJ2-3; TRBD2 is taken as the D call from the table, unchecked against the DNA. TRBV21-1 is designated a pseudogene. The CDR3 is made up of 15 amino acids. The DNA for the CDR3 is TGTGCCAGCAGCAAAGAAGGAGGGGCGGAAGATACGCAGTATTTT. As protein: CASSKEGGAEDTQYF.

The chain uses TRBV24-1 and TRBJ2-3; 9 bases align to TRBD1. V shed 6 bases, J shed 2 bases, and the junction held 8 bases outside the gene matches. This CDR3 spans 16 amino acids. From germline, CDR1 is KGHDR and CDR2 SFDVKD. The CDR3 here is CATSIAGQGNTDTQYF. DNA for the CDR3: TGTGCCACCAGTATCGCGGGACAGGGTAACACAGATACGCAGTATTTT.

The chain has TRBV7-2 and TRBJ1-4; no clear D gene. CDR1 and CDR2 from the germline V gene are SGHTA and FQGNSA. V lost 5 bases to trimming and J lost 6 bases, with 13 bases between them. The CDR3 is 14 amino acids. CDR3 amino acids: CASSPGPGDEKLFF. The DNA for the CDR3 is TGTGCCAGCAGCCCGGGTCCTGGGGATGAAAAACTGTTTTTT.

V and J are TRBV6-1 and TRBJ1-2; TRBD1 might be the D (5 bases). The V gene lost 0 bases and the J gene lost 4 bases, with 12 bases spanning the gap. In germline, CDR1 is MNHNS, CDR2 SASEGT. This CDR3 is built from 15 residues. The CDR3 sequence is CASSEANRGGYGYTF. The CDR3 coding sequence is TGTGCCAGCAGTGAAGCTAATAGGGGTGGCTATGGCTACACCTTC.

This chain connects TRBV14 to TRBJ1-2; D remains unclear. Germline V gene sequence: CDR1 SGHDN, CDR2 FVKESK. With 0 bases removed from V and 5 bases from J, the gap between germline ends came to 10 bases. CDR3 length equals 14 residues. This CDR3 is CASSQDFEVYGYTF. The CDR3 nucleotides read TGTGCCAGCAGCCAAGATTTTGAGGTATATGGCTACACCTTC.

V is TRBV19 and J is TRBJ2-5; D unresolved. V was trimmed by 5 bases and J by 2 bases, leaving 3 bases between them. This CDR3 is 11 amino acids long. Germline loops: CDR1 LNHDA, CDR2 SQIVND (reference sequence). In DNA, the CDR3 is TGTGCCAGTAGTTCTCAAGAGACCCAGTACTTC. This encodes CASSSQETQYF.

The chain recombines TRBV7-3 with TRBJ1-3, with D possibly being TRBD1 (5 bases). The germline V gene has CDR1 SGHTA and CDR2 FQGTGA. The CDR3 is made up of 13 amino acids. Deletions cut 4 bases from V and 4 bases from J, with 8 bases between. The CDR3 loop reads CASSSNRGNTIYF. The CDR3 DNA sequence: TGTGCCAGCAGCTCAAACAGGGGAAACACCATATATTTT. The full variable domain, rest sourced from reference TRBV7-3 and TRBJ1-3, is GAGVSQTPSNKVTEKGKYVELRCDPISGHTALYWYRQSLGQGPEFLIYFQGTGAADDSGLPNDRFFAVRPEGSVSTLKIQRTERGDSAVYLCASSSNRGNTIYFGEGSWLTVV.

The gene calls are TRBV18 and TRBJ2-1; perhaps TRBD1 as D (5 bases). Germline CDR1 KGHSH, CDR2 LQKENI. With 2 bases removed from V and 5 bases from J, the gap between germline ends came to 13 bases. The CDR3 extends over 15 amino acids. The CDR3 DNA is TGTGCCAGCTCACCAAGGTCCAGGGTCCACAATGAGCAGTTCTTC. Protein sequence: CASSPRSRVHNEQFF.

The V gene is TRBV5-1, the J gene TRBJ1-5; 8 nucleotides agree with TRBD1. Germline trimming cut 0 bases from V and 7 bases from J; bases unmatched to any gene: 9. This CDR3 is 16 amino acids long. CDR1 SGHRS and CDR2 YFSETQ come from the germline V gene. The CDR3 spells CASSLGAGGAEQPQHF. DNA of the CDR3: TGCGCCAGCAGCTTGGGGGCAGGGGGCGCCGAACAGCCCCAGCATTTT.

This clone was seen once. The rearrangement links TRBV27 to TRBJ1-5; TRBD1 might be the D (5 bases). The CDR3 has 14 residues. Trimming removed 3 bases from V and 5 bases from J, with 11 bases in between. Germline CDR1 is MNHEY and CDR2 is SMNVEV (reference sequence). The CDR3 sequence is CASSFQGMDQPQHF. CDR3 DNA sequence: TGTGCCAGCAGTTTTCAGGGTATGGATCAGCCCCAGCATTTT.

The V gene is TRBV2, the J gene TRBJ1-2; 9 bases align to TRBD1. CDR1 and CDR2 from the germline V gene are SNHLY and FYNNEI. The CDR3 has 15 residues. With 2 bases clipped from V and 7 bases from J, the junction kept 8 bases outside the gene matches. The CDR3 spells CASSEISGQGTGYTF. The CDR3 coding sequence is TGTGCCAGCAGTGAAATATCTGGACAGGGGACTGGCTACACCTTC.